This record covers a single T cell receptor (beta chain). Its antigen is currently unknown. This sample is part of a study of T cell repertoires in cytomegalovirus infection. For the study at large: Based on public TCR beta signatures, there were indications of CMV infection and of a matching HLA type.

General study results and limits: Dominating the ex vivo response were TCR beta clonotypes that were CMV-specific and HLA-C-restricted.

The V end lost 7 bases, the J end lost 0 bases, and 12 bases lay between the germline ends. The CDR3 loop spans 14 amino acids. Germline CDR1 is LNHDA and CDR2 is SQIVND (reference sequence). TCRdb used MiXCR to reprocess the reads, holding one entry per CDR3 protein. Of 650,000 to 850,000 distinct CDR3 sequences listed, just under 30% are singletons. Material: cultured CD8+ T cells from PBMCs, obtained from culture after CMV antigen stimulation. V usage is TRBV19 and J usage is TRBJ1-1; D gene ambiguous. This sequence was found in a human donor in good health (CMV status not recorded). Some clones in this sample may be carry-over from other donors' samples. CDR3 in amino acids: CASIIFPLNTEAFF. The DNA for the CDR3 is TGTGCCAGTATTATTTTTCCCCTGAACACTGAAGCTTTCTTT. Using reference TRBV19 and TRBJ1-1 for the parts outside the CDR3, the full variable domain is DGGITQSPKYLFRKEGQNVTLSCEQNLNHDAMYWYRQDPGQGLRLIYYSQIVNDFQKGDIAEGYSVSREKKESFPLTVTSAQKNPTAFYLCASIIFPLNTEAFFGQGTRLTVV.